These 26 T cell receptor beta chains were all obtained from the same sample, sequenced in a study of blood T cells in healthy people across ages. With a J-beta primer mix and a sample-barcoded 5' primer, a second PCR ran about 7 to 12 cycles. TCRdb recomputed calls from the 5' RACE reads with MiXCR, one row per CDR3 protein. Of more than 650,000 distinct CDR3 sequences in the sample, less than 70% were seen once. The sequenced sample consisted of blood. The source is a man older than 75 in good health.

This rearrangement joins TRBV29-1 to TRBJ1-1, with 7 bases matching TRBD1. Looked up from germline, CDR1 is SQVTM and CDR2 is ANQGSEA. The CDR3 covers 14 residues. After removal of 6 bases from V and 6 bases from J, the junction contained 13 bases not matched to a gene. CDR3 nucleotide sequence: TGCAGCGTCCTACGTTTCGGACAGGTCCCTGAAGCTTTCTTT. This translates into CSVLRFGQVPEAFF.

This chain links TRBV7-2 with TRBJ2-1; 7 nucleotides agree with TRBD1. Germline trimming cut 1 base from V and 15 bases from J; bases unmatched to any gene: 6. Per the germline V gene, CDR1 is SGHTA and CDR2 is FQGNSA. CDR3 length: 12 amino acids. CDR3: CASSLGTGDPFF. The DNA of the CDR3 is TGTGCCAGCAGCTTAGGGACAGGTGATCCGTTCTTC.

V is TRBV20-1 and J is TRBJ2-7; TRBD1 agrees at 7 bases. The V and J ends lost 7 bases and 0 bases, in that order; junction bases with no gene match: 9. Germline loops: CDR1 DFQATT, CDR2 SNEGSKA (reference sequence). The CDR3 loop spans 14 amino acids. In DNA, the CDR3 is TGCAGTGGCCGGGACAGCCGGAACTCCTACGAGCAGTACTTC. Its protein product is CSGRDSRNSYEQYF.

The chain employs TRBV5-5 and TRBJ1-1; 10 nucleotides agree with TRBD1. From germline, CDR1 is SGHKS and CDR2 YYEKEE (reference sequence). The CDR3 loop spans 14 amino acids. V shed 6 bases, J shed 3 bases, and the junction held 5 bases outside the gene matches. CDR3 nucleotide sequence: TGTGCCAGCATCCAAGGGACAGGGGACACTGAAGCTTTCTTT. Translating it yields CASIQGTGDTEAFF. The full variable domain, in which reference TRBV5-5 and TRBJ1-1 provide the parts outside the CDR3, is DAGVTQSPTHLIKTRGQQVTLRCSPISGHKSVSWYQQVLGQGPQFIFQYYEKEERGRGNFPDRFSARQFPNYSSELNVNALLLGDSALYLCASIQGTGDTEAFFGQGTRLTVV.

This clonotype was seen a single time. This chain connects TRBV5-1 to TRBJ1-2; a weak D match, TRBD1 (5 bases). Germline V lookup: CDR1 SGHRS, CDR2 YFSETQ. This CDR3 is built from 16 residues. With 0 bases removed from V and 5 bases from J, the gap between germline ends came to 17 bases. DNA for the CDR3: TGCGCCAGCAGCTTGGCCGGGCAGGGAGCGGGTTATGGCTACACCTTC. Protein product: CASSLAGQGAGYGYTF.

The chain is built from TRBV10-3 and TRBJ2-4; no firm D call. The CDR3 is 16 amino acids. Looked up from germline, CDR1 is ENHRY and CDR2 is SYGVKD. V was trimmed by 3 bases and J by 2 bases, leaving 14 bases between them. The DNA of the CDR3 is TGTGCCATCAGTGAAAGGACCAACCTTCCCAAAAACATTCAGTACTTC. Protein product: CAISERTNLPKNIQYF.

This chain uses TRBV6-5 with TRBJ2-7, with a tentative D call TRBD2 (5 bases). The V and J ends lost 6 bases and 2 bases respectively, with 17 bases between them. Germline V gene data show CDR1 as MNHEY and CDR2 as SVGAGI. There are 15 residues in the CDR3. The CDR3 reads CASSRRAGAAYEQYF. The CDR3, as DNA: TGTGCCAGCAGCCGACGCGCGGGCGCAGCCTACGAGCAGTACTTC.

Details on this clonotype: Its ends do not fully match the called genes, so a read error is possible. The rearrangement links TRBV28 to TRBJ2-5; the D call may be TRBD1 or TRBD2 (5 bases each). CDR1 and CDR2 from the germline V gene are MDHEN and SYDVKM. The length of the CDR3 is 15 residues. The CDR3 loop is CASSLSGTGECEQYF. CDR3 DNA sequence: TGTGCCAGCAGCTTATCCGGGACCGGCGAATGTGAGCAGTACTTC.

The chain is built from TRBV9 and TRBJ2-3; 8 bases fit TRBD2. Germline V gives CDR1 SGDLS, CDR2 YYNGEE. J was trimmed by 0 bases and V by 0 bases; bases with no gene match: 6. This CDR3 region has 17 residues. CDR3 nucleotides: TGTGCCAGCAGCGTAGGTGCGGGAGGCCCGAGCACAGATACGCAGTATTTT. Translated, it gives CASSVGAGGPSTDTQYF. Full variable domain (rest looked up from reference TRBV9 and TRBJ2-3): DSGVTQTPKHLITATGQRVTLRCSPRSGDLSVYWYQQSLDQGLQFLIQYYNGEERAKGNILERFSAQQFPDLHSELNLSSLELGDSALYFCASSVGAGGPSTDTQYFGPGTRLTVL.

The chain has TRBV11-2 and TRBJ2-1; 8 bases fit TRBD2. In germline, CDR1 is SGHAT, CDR2 FQNNGV. The V segment lost 5 bases and the J segment 2 bases; nucleotides outside the gene matches: 14. The CDR3 has 18 residues. Written as DNA, the CDR3 is TGTGCCAGCAGCAAAGGAAAAGTGCCGGGACTAGCCTACAATGAGCAGTTCTTC. This encodes CASSKGKVPGLAYNEQFF.

The chain uses TRBV20-1 and TRBJ2-4; 11 bases line up with TRBD2. The end of the DNA fits TRBJ2-7 better, so the J call may be wrong. This CDR3 comprises 15 residues. CDR1 DFQATT and CDR2 SNEGSKA come from the germline V gene (reference sequence). This CDR3 reads CSAITETSGTYEQYF. For the CDR3, the DNA is TGCAGTGCTATCACTGAGACTAGCGGGACCTACGAGCAGTACTTC.

The chain uses TRBV27 and TRBJ2-3; 13 bases match TRBD2. The germline CDR1 and CDR2 sequences are MNHEY and SMNVEV (reference sequence). J gave up 1 base and V 6 bases, and 13 bases lay outside the gene matches. The CDR3 runs 19 residues. The CDR3 here is CASSREGTSGMGGTDTQYF. As DNA, the CDR3 is TGTGCCAGCAGCCGGGAGGGGACTAGCGGGATGGGGGGCACAGATACGCAGTATTTT.

This clonotype was recorded at least ten times. V usage is TRBV7-9 and J usage is TRBJ2-6; D is possibly TRBD1 (5 bases). The CDR3 sequence is 15 residues long. Germline V CDR1 and CDR2: SEHNR, FQNEAQ (reference sequence). Trimming pared 2 bases from V and 2 bases from J, leaving 7 bases between. The CDR3 loop is CASSLQGTGANVLTF. In DNA form, the CDR3 reads TGTGCCAGCAGCTTACAGGGAACTGGGGCCAACGTCCTGACTTTC.

The chain employs TRBV25-1 and TRBJ1-6; D may be TRBD1 (5 bases). Trimming removed 7 bases at V and 8 bases at J, with 21 bases between. The germline V gene encodes CDR1 MGHDK and CDR2 SYGVNS. The CDR3 contains 16 residues. CDR3 nucleotides: TGTGCCAGCAAGGCCCCCGGACACGGTCGGGATTCACCCCTCCACTTT. It is translated as CASKAPGHGRDSPLHF.

This clonotype was seen a handful of times. V gene TRBV4-2 combines with J gene TRBJ2-7, with no clear D. The CDR3 spans 14 residues. Germline assignment: CDR1 LGHNA and CDR2 YNFKEQ. V gave up 3 bases and J gave up 0 bases, with 9 bases separating them. Here the CDR3 reads CASSQGTASYEQYF. Written as DNA, the CDR3 is TGTGCCAGCAGCCAGGGTACAGCCTCCTACGAGCAGTACTTC.

The chain recombines TRBV5-1 with TRBJ2-1; 11 bases align to TRBD2. Unmatched junction bases numbered 7, after V lost 2 bases and J lost 12 bases. The CDR3 is 14 residues long. Germline V gene lookup returns CDR1 SGHRS and CDR2 YFSETQ. The CDR3 spells CASSLTSGSSRQFF. DNA of the CDR3: TGCGCCAGCAGCTTAACTAGCGGGAGTTCACGGCAGTTCTTC.

J is TRBJ2-3 and V is TRBV12-3 or TRBV12-4; D is ambiguous. This CDR3 contains 14 residues. Trimming removed 5 bases from V and 3 bases from J, with 12 bases in between. CDR3 bases: TGTGCCAGCAGTCCCGATGGGGTTACAGATACGCAGTATTTT. It codes for CASSPDGVTDTQYF.

J is TRBJ2-1 and V is TRBV7-2; the match to TRBD2 covers 7 bases. V was clipped by 7 bases and J by 6 bases; unmatched bases: 6. The CDR3 runs to 13 residues. Germline V gives CDR1 SGHTA, CDR2 FQGNSA. The chain's CDR3 is CASTLRTSNEQFF. The CDR3 DNA follows: TGTGCCAGCACTTTAAGGACTAGCAATGAGCAGTTCTTC.

The V gene is TRBV20-1, the J gene TRBJ2-1; 9 bases fit TRBD2. Germline V gene sequence: CDR1 DFQATT, CDR2 SNEGSKA (reference sequence). The CDR3 is made up of 14 amino acids. The V gene end was trimmed by 1 base and the J gene end by 8 bases; junction bases not matched to a gene: 6. The CDR3 coding sequence is TGCAGTGCTAGAGGATATAGCGGGAGTGATGAGCAGTTCTTC. Amino acids: CSARGYSGSDEQFF.

The chain uses TRBV7-6 and TRBJ2-2; D tentatively reads TRBD1 or TRBD2 (7 bases each). The V gene lost 6 bases and the J gene lost 3 bases, with 17 bases spanning the gap. Germline CDR1 is SGHVS and CDR2 is FNYEAQ. CDR3 length equals 16 residues. DNA for the CDR3: TGTGCCAGCAGAATGCCGTCAGGGGGGGACACCGGGGAGCTGTTTTTT. It encodes CASRMPSGGDTGELFF.

The chain is built from TRBV18 and TRBJ2-1; 9 bases agree with TRBD2. This CDR3 comprises 16 residues. CDR1 is KGHSH and CDR2 is LQKENI in the germline V gene. V lost 2 bases, J lost 12 bases, and 14 bases stayed unmatched. The CDR3 DNA follows: TGTGCCAGCTCACCAAAGAGAGTAGCGGGGGTTCCGGGGCAGTTCTTC. Its translation: CASSPKRVAGVPGQFF.

V is TRBV2 and J is TRBJ1-1, with 10 nucleotides matching TRBD1. Trimming removed 8 bases from V and 5 bases from J; junction bases left unmatched: 8. Germline lookup yields CDR1 SNHLY and CDR2 FYNNEI. This CDR3 is built from 14 residues. This CDR3 is CASSDRGSRTEAFF. In nucleotides, the CDR3 is TGTGCCAGCTCGGACAGGGGGTCGAGGACTGAAGCTTTCTTT.

V gene TRBV27 combines with J gene TRBJ2-7; TRBD2 matches 7 bases. The CDR3 is made up of 12 amino acids. Germline values: CDR1 MNHEY, CDR2 SMNVEV (reference sequence). The V gene end was trimmed by 5 bases and the J gene end by 8 bases; junction bases not matched to a gene: 6. The CDR3 sequence: CASSQNGRQQYF. The CDR3 nucleotides read TGTGCCAGCAGTCAAAACGGGAGGCAGCAGTACTTC.

This clonotype occurred once. The V call is TRBV20-1, the J call TRBJ2-4; 14 bases fit TRBD2. The CDR3 covers 15 residues. Germline V gives CDR1 DFQATT, CDR2 SNEGSKA (reference sequence). J lost 13 bases, V lost 6 bases, and 14 bases had no gene match. The CDR3 reads CSAGGGLAGGQEQYF. CDR3 DNA: TGCAGTGCCGGGGGTGGACTAGCGGGAGGACAGGAGCAGTACTTC.

This sequence joins TRBV10-3 and TRBJ2-4; D remains unclear. This CDR3 is 14 amino acids long. Germline V CDR1 and CDR2: ENHRY, SYGVKD. V lost 3 bases to trimming and J lost 11 bases, with 17 bases between them. CDR3 in amino acids: CAISDGLSTPLQYF. CDR3 nucleotide sequence: TGTGCCATCAGTGACGGGTTGTCGACCCCGCTTCAGTACTTC.

Only a few counts were recorded for this clonotype. The gene calls are TRBV7-9 and TRBJ1-2, with unresolved D. This CDR3 has 14 residues. The germline V and J ends were trimmed by 0 bases and 4 bases, with 9 bases remaining between them. Germline CDR1 and CDR2: SEHNR and FQNEAQ (reference sequence). The CDR3 DNA is TGTGCCAGCAGCTTAGCGGGAGCCTTCTATGGCTACACCTTC. Translation gives CASSLAGAFYGYTF. Full variable domain (outside the CDR3, taken from reference TRBV7-9 and TRBJ1-2): DTGVSQNPRHKITKRGQNVTFRCDPISEHNRLYWYRQTLGQGPEFLTYFQNEAQLEKSRLLSDRFSAERPKGSFSTLEIQRTEQGDSAMYLCASSLAGAFYGYTFGSGTRLTVV.